These T cell receptor beta chains were read from a single sample in a study of T cells in Graves' hyperthyroidism and ophthalmopathy. TCRdb called the multiplex PCR reads again in MiXCR, with one record for every CDR3 protein. The table records hundreds of thousands of distinct CDR3 sequences, about two fifths of them present only once. Sequenced: blood. These receptors were taken from a man aged 18-30 years with Graves' hyperthyroidism. Each CDR3 is given with its conserved first and last residue. A D gene is named only where the DNA matches it firmly. Where a row states a size, it is once, few, many or the class of an expanded clone; other rows omit it.

few	14	TRBJ1-1	TRBD1	TRBV12-3/TRBV12-4	TGTGCCAGCAGTTCCATCAGGGGGCACACTGAAGCTTTCTTT	CASSSIRGHTEAFF
many	14	TRBJ1-1	NA	TRBV10-3	TGTGCCATCAGTGTGAACAGGGAAAACACTGAAGCTTTCTTT	CAISVNRENTEAFF
NA	15	TRBJ2-7	TRBD1	TRBV7-9	TGTGCCAGCAGCTTTCGGAGACAGGGAGCCTACGAGCAGTACTTC	CASSFRRQGAYEQYF
many	16	TRBJ2-6	NA	TRBV9	TGTGCCAGCAGCGCCTCAACAGGATCTGGGGCCAACGTCCTGACTTTC	CASSASTGSGANVLTF
NA	10	TRBJ2-2	NA	TRBV2	TGTGCCAGCTTCGCCGGGGAGCTGTTTTTT	CASFAGELFF
NA	14	TRBJ2-1	TRBD1	TRBV7-8	TGTGCCAGCAGCCCTGCTGGACAGGGCAGTGAGCAGTTCTTC	CASSPAGQGSEQFF
NA	16	TRBJ1-6	TRBD1	TRBV2	TGTGCCAGCCCTAGACAGGGGGCGAGGGGTAATTCACCCCTCCACTTT	CASPRQGARGNSPLHF
few	14	TRBJ2-5	NA	TRBV7-2	TGTGCCAGCACCCCCGGGGGGCTCATTGAGACCCAGTACTTC	CASTPGGLIETQYF
NA	18	TRBJ2-5	NA	TRBV12-3/TRBV12-4	TGTGCCAGCAGTTTAGACAGGGGGCGTAGCGGGGGTACGGAGACCCAGTACTTC	CASSLDRGRSGGTETQYF
few	18	TRBJ2-7	TRBD2	TRBV7-9	TGTGCCAGCAGCTTGAAGCCGGGACTAGCGGGTGAGAGCTACGAGCAGTACTTC	CASSLKPGLAGESYEQYF
NA	15	TRBJ2-2	NA	TRBV20-1	TGCAGTGCTAGAGATGATCGCTGGAACACCGGGGAGCTGTTTTTT	CSARDDRWNTGELFF
NA	15	TRBJ2-2	TRBD1	TRBV2	TGTGCCAGCTTAGTAGGGACAGGGAAGACCGGGGAGCTGTTTTTT	CASLVGTGKTGELFF
NA	14	TRBJ1-1	TRBD1	TRBV19	TGTGCCAGTACCAACAGGGGTGTAATGACTGAAGCTTTCTTT	CASTNRGVMTEAFF
many	14	TRBJ1-1	NA	TRBV10-3	TGTGCCATCAGTGAGTCGACAGCTGACACTGAAGCTTTCTTT	CAISESTADTEAFF
NA	13	TRBJ1-4	TRBD1	TRBV10-3	TGTGCCACCGGGACAGGTAGAGGTGAAAAACTGTTTTTT	CATGTGRGEKLFF
NA	14	TRBJ2-2	NA	TRBV20-1	TGCAGTGCTAGGGTCCGGCAGAACACCGGGGAGCTGTTTTTT	CSARVRQNTGELFF
many	14	TRBJ2-6	NA	TRBV7-8	TGTGCCAGCAGCCCCCTAGCCGGGGCCAACGTCCTGACTTTC	CASSPLAGANVLTF
few	15	TRBJ1-5	NA	TRBV4-1	TGCGCCAGCAGCCAGTTCCAGCGACACTCAGAGCCCCAGCATTTT	CASSQFQRHSEPQHF
many	14	TRBJ1-6	NA	TRBV7-6	TGTGCCAGCAGCTTAGAGGGAGAAAATTCACCCCTCCACTTT	CASSLEGENSPLHF
NA	15	TRBJ1-3	TRBD1	TRBV28	TGTGCCAGCAGTCCCGGGGACAGGCCTAAAAACGCCATATATTTT	CASSPGDRPKNAIYF
few	14	TRBJ2-7	NA	TRBV7-2	TGTGCCAGCAGCTTAGAAGGATTACCCCTCGAGCAGTACTTC	CASSLEGLPLEQYF
many	15	TRBJ1-2	TRBD1	TRBV7-2	TGTGCCAGCAGCTTATCAGGGGGGGCCAACTATGGCTACACCTTC	CASSLSGGANYGYTF
NA	15	TRBJ2-5	TRBD2	TRBV7-9	TGTGCCAGCAGTAGGACTAGCGGGGTTGGTGAGACCCAGTACTTC	CASSRTSGVGETQYF
NA	16	TRBJ1-4	NA	TRBV13	TGTGCCAGCAGCTTAGGCCCGGGCCTTAGGAGGGAAAAACTGTTTTTT	CASSLGPGLRREKLFF
NA	13	TRBJ2-7	TRBD2	TRBV25-1	TGTGCCAGCGTTGAAGATCGGGGGGACGAGCAGTACTTC	CASVEDRGDEQYF
NA	18	TRBJ1-2	TRBD1	TRBV19	TGTGCCAGTAGTACTACCGGGACAGGGTCTAATTTTAACTATGGCTACACCTTC	CASSTTGTGSNFNYGYTF
many	13	TRBJ2-7	TRBD1	TRBV2	TGTGCCAGCGTAGGGACAGGGGCGAGCGAGCAGTACTTC	CASVGTGASEQYF
many	14	TRBJ2-2	TRBD2	TRBV2	TGTGCCAGCAGCAGCGGGGCGAACACCGGGGAGCTGTTTTTT	CASSSGANTGELFF
NA	14	TRBJ2-7	NA	TRBV12-3/TRBV12-4	TGTGCCAGCAGTTTGGGGTCCAGCGCCTACGAGCAGTACTTC	CASSLGSSAYEQYF
NA	14	TRBJ2-7	TRBD2	TRBV20-1	TGCAGTGCTGAACAGCGGGAGGGTTCCTACGAGCAGTACTTC	CSAEQREGSYEQYF
many	13	TRBJ1-3	NA	TRBV6-6	TGTGCCAGCGGGGGGCGAAATGGAAACACCATATATTTT	CASGGRNGNTIYF
NA	16	TRBJ1-2	NA	TRBV19	TGTGCCAGTAGTATAGCAGGGCCCGATTTCTACTATGGCTACACCTTC	CASSIAGPDFYYGYTF
few	15	TRBJ2-7	TRBD2	TRBV7-2	TGTGCCAGCAGCTTAAGGCGGGAGGGCCGGAACGAGCAGTACTTC	CASSLRREGRNEQYF
NA	14	TRBJ1-1	NA	TRBV19	TGTGCCAGCCGGGGTGGGGTCGGGTCGCCTGAAGCTTTCTTT	CASRGGVGSPEAFF
few	17	TRBJ2-7	TRBD1	TRBV12-3/TRBV12-4	TGTGCCAGCAGCCTATCGACCGACAGGGTAGGGATCTACGAGCAGTACTTC	CASSLSTDRVGIYEQYF
many	14	TRBJ1-3	NA	TRBV9	TGTGCCAGCAGCGTAGAGGGGCATGGAAACACCATATATTTT	CASSVEGHGNTIYF
many	13	TRBJ2-7	NA	TRBV7-8	TGTGCCAGCAGCTCGGACAGAAATGGCGAGCAGTACTTC	CASSSDRNGEQYF
NA	15	TRBJ2-5	TRBD1	TRBV4-1	TGCGCCAGCAGCCCCTCCCAGGGGGCGGTGGAGACCCAGTACTTC	CASSPSQGAVETQYF
NA	15	TRBJ2-1	NA	TRBV7-9	TGTGCCAGCAGACAAAACATTGGGAAGGACGGTGAGCAGTTCTTC	CASRQNIGKDGEQFF
NA	15	TRBJ2-5	NA	TRBV2	TGTGCCAGCAAAAGCCGCGGGGGCGAACAAGAGACCCAGTACTTC	CASKSRGGEQETQYF
once	14	TRBJ1-2	TRBD1	TRBV20-1	TGCAGTGCTAGAGATGGGGACAGGGGGGATGGCTACACCTTC	CSARDGDRGDGYTF